Listed below are T cell receptor beta chains from one sample, sequenced in a study of radiation and T cells in renal cell carcinoma. TCRdb's copy holds only in-frame clones and misses some; the assay was immunoSEQ multiplex PCR. The sample lists around 16,000 clones, over 60% occurring once. The material was tumor tissue, obtained from a patient whose treatment included radiotherapy and nephrectomy. The receptors originated from a woman in her 70s with renal cell carcinoma. Both conserved end residues are part of each CDR3. D genes are given only for firm matches. A clone size is listed for some rows: how often the clone was seen (once, few, many), or a class if it is expanded.

clone_size,j_call,d_call,v_call,cdr3_nt,cdr3_aa
NA,TRBJ2-7,TRBD2,TRBV6-6,TGTGCCAGCAGCAACGGACTAGACTACGAGCAGTACTTC,CASSNGLDYEQYF
NA,TRBJ1-4,NA,TRBV7-9,TGTGCCAGCACCCCTTTGAATGAAAAACTGTTTTTT,CASTPLNEKLFF
NA,TRBJ2-7,NA,TRBV7-2,TGTGCCAGCAGAGGTCAGCCCTACGAGCAGTACTTC,CASRGQPYEQYF
NA,TRBJ1-2,TRBD1,TRBV7-8,TGTGCCAGCAGCTTAGAACCACAGGGGAACTATGGCTACACCTTC,CASSLEPQGNYGYTF
NA,TRBJ2-3,NA,TRBV5-6,TGTGCCAGCAGCTTGGAGGCTGGGGAGTTGGGAGATACGCAGTATTTT,CASSLEAGELGDTQYF
NA,TRBJ2-7,NA,TRBV6-6,TGTGCCAGCAGTTACTCGGCAGGCGACTACGAGCAGTACTTC,CASSYSAGDYEQYF
NA,TRBJ1-2,TRBD1,TRBV7-2,TGTGCCAGCAGCTTGGCGGGACAGGGGCTTGGCTACACCTTC,CASSLAGQGLGYTF
NA,TRBJ2-3,TRBD2,TRBV7-9,TGTGCCAGCAGCCAGGCCCCTAGCGGGGTGAGCACAGATACGCAGTATTTT,CASSQAPSGVSTDTQYF
NA,TRBJ1-4,TRBD1,TRBV5-5,TGTGCCAGCAGCTCGACACAGGGGGGAGGAGAAAAACTGTTTTTT,CASSSTQGGGEKLFF
few,TRBJ2-7,TRBD2,TRBV28,TGTGCCAGCAGTCCGTTTGGTAGCGGGGAATCCTACGAGCAGTACTTC,CASSPFGSGESYEQYF
NA,TRBJ2-5,TRBD2,TRBV5-4,TGTGCCAGCAGCTGGAACCCGCTAGCGATGGCTAGCGGCGAAGAGACCCAGTACTTC,CASSWNPLAMASGEETQYF
NA,TRBJ2-5,NA,TRBV6-5,TGTGCCAGCAGTTACTCGGAGGGGAGAGAGACCCAGTACTTC,CASSYSEGRETQYF
NA,TRBJ1-1,TRBD1,TRBV27,TGTGCCAGCAGCCTGACAGGAGGGGGCATGAACACTGAAGCTTTCTTT,CASSLTGGGMNTEAFF
medium-sized,TRBJ2-7,NA,TRBV5-1,TGCGCCAGCAGCGACCCCGGGACACCCCCCTACGAGCAGTACTTC,CASSDPGTPPYEQYF
few,TRBJ2-7,TRBD2,TRBV10-1,TGCGCCAGCAGTGAGTCGACTAGCGGGGGGACCTACGAGCAGTACTTC,CASSESTSGGTYEQYF
NA,TRBJ1-1,NA,TRBV5-1,TGCGCCAGCAGCTTGGGCTCCCCGCGGACTGAAGCTTTCTTT,CASSLGSPRTEAFF
NA,TRBJ1-3,NA,TRBV5-3,TGTGCCAGAAGCCCCGGCGGGGTCTCTGGAAACACCATATATTTT,CARSPGGVSGNTIYF
NA,TRBJ1-3,TRBD1,TRBV6-6,TGTGCCAGCAGTTACCCAGGGGGCTCTGGAAACACCATATATTTT,CASSYPGGSGNTIYF
NA,TRBJ2-7,TRBD1,TRBV30,TGTGCCTGGAGAGGGTCCGGGACAGCCTCCTACGAGCAGTACTTC,CAWRGSGTASYEQYF
NA,TRBJ2-7,NA,TRBV7-9,TGTGCCAGCGGTCCTAAAACCGGGACAAAGTTTACCTACGAGCAGTACTTC,CASGPKTGTKFTYEQYF
NA,TRBJ2-2,NA,TRBV11-2,TGTGCCAGCAGCTCCCAGACTAGTAGGGCATCCGGGGAGCTGTTTTTT,CASSSQTSRASGELFF
few,TRBJ2-7,TRBD2,TRBV9,TGTGCCAGCAGCGTGGGAGGGACTAGCTCCTACGAGCAGTACTTC,CASSVGGTSSYEQYF
NA,TRBJ2-2,TRBD2,TRBV9,TGTGCCAGCAGCGTAGTCCCCGGCGGGAGGGAATACACCGGGGAGCTGTTTTTT,CASSVVPGGREYTGELFF
NA,TRBJ1-1,NA,TRBV5-4,TGTGCCAGCAGCCTACCGACAGGTATGAACACTGAAGCTTTCTTT,CASSLPTGMNTEAFF
NA,TRBJ2-3,NA,TRBV15,TGTGCCACCAGCAGTTCCCGACAGGTCTCTAGCACAGATACGCAGTATTTT,CATSSSRQVSSTDTQYF
NA,TRBJ1-1,TRBD1,TRBV25-1,TGTGCCAGCATTAGCAGGGGGCTGGTATCTGAAGCTTTCTTT,CASISRGLVSEAFF
few,TRBJ2-7,NA,TRBV7-9,TGTGCCAGCAGCTTAGTCTCCTACGAGCAGTACTTC,CASSLVSYEQYF
NA,TRBJ2-5,TRBD2,TRBV19,TGTGCCAGTACAGGACTAGGGGAAGAGACCCAGTACTTC,CASTGLGEETQYF
many,TRBJ1-3,NA,TRBV7-8,TGTGCCAGCAGCTTAGACTCCTCTGGAAACACCATATATTTT,CASSLDSSGNTIYF
NA,TRBJ1-2,NA,TRBV5-1,TGCGCCAGCAGCTTGAACGCCAACAACTATGGCTACACCTTC,CASSLNANNYGYTF
NA,TRBJ2-7,TRBD1,TRBV5-4,TGTGCCAGCAGCCGACAGGGATGGGGGTACGAGCAGTACTTC,CASSRQGWGYEQYF
few,TRBJ1-3,NA,TRBV19,TGTGCCAGTAGTATGGGGAGCTCTGGAAACACCATATATTTT,CASSMGSSGNTIYF
once,TRBJ2-7,NA,TRBV19,TGTGCCAGTAGTATAGTCCGCCCGGGACATCACGAGCAGTACTTC,CASSIVRPGHHEQYF
few,TRBJ1-2,NA,TRBV5-4,TGTGCCAGCAGCTTGGGGACAGCCTTTGGCTACACCTTC,CASSLGTAFGYTF
NA,TRBJ2-7,TRBD1,TRBV19,TGTGCCAGTAGGGTCGGGACAGGGGACTACGAGCAGTACTTC,CASRVGTGDYEQYF
few,TRBJ2-7,NA,TRBV4-2,TGTGCCAGCAGCCCAACCGACAGCTACGAGCAGTACTTC,CASSPTDSYEQYF
NA,TRBJ2-5,NA,TRBV4-1,TGCGCCAGCAGCTTACAGGGCTTCCAAGAGACCCAGTACTTC,CASSLQGFQETQYF
NA,TRBJ1-5,NA,TRBV23-1,TGCGCCAGCAGTCAATACAATTCCCGTGGTCAGCCCCAGCATTTT,CASSQYNSRGQPQHF
few,TRBJ1-2,TRBD1,TRBV7-9,TGTGCCAGCAGCCTACAGGGACAGTGGAATGGCTACACCTTC,CASSLQGQWNGYTF
NA,TRBJ2-1,TRBD2,TRBV9,TGTGCCAGCAGCGTAATGTCGGGAGGGGACAATGAGCAGTTCTTC,CASSVMSGGDNEQFF
NA,TRBJ1-2,NA,TRBV6-1,TGTGCCAGCAGCGCAGGGAGTTCCCGGGGGTATGGCTACACCTTC,CASSAGSSRGYGYTF
few,TRBJ1-3,TRBD1,TRBV5-1,TGCGCCAGCAGCCGGGACAGCGGAAACACCATATATTTT,CASSRDSGNTIYF
NA,TRBJ2-7,NA,TRBV18,TGTGCCAGCTCACTCCGGACCCCCCCGGGATCCGAGCAGTACTTC,CASSLRTPPGSEQYF
NA,TRBJ2-3,NA,TRBV5-6,TGTGCCAGCAGCTTTTTAGCGGAAATCACAGATACGCAGTATTTT,CASSFLAEITDTQYF
few,TRBJ1-2,NA,TRBV6-1,TGTGCCAGCAGTGAAGCGTTGGACCCTAACTATGGCTACACCTTC,CASSEALDPNYGYTF